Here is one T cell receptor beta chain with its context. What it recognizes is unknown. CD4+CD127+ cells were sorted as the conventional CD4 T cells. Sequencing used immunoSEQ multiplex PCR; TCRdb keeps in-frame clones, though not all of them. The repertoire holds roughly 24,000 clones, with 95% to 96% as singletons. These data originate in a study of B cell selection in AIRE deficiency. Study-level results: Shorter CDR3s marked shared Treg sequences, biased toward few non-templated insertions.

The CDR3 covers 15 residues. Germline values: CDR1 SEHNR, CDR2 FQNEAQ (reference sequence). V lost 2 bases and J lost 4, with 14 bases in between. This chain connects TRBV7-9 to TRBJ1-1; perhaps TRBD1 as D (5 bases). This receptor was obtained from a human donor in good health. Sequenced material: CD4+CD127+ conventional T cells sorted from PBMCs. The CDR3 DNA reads TGTGCCAGCAGCTTAAAGGGCAGGGCGGCCACTGAAGCTTTCTTT. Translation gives CASSLKGRAATEAFF.